What follows are 21 T cell receptor beta chains derived from one specimen sequenced in a study of T cell responses to AZD1222 COVID-19 vaccine. Profiled with immunoSEQ multiplex PCR; TCRdb holds only in-frame clones, not every one. Of 140,000 to 150,000 clones in the sample, more than 85% were seen once. The sample in question was peripheral blood, obtained on day 0 of AZD1222 vaccination. The receptors here all came from an adult in good health.

The V call is TRBV28, the J call TRBJ1-1; tentative D call: TRBD1 (5 bases). The V end lost 3 bases, the J end lost 10 bases, and 24 bases lay between the germline ends. Germline lookup yields CDR1 MDHEN and CDR2 SYDVKM. CDR3 length: 16 residues. Written as DNA, the CDR3 is TGTGCCAGCAGTTTGGGGGTTAGGGAGACAGATGAAGGAGCTTTCTTT. Its translation: CASSLGVRETDEGAFF. Together with reference TRBV28 and TRBJ1-1, the CDR3 gives the full variable domain: DVKVTQSSRYLVKRTGEKVFLECVQDMDHENMFWYRQDPGLGLRLIYFSYDVKMKEKGDIPEGYSVSREKKERFSLILESASTNQTSMYLCASSLGVRETDEGAFFGQGTRLTVV.

The J gene is TRBJ1-1, the V gene TRBV12-3 or TRBV12-4; 8 bases are a match to TRBD1. CDR3 length: 13 amino acids. Unmatched junction bases numbered 5, after V lost 6 bases and J lost 5 bases. CDR3 region: CASRTGEGTEAFF. Here the CDR3 DNA reads TGTGCCAGCAGGACAGGGGAGGGTACTGAAGCTTTCTTT.

This chain joins TRBV6-2 or TRBV6-3 and TRBJ2-1, with 9 positions matching TRBD1. The CDR3 runs 16 residues. In germline, CDR1 is MNHEY, CDR2 SVGEGT. V trimming: 0 bases; J trimming: 7 bases; junction bases outside the gene matches: 7. The CDR3 region is CASSYSNRGLGNEQFF. CDR3 nucleotide sequence: TGTGCCAGCAGTTACTCGAACAGGGGGCTAGGTAATGAGCAGTTCTTC.

The chain recombines TRBV7-2 with TRBJ2-3; 10 bases match TRBD2. V gave up 2 bases and J gave up 2 bases; unmatched junction bases: 7. Germline assignment: CDR1 SGHTA and CDR2 FQGNSA. This CDR3 spans 17 amino acids. CDR3 nucleotides: TGTGCCAGCAGCTTAATAGCGGGAGGACTCAACACAGATACGCAGTATTTT. Translation gives CASSLIAGGLNTDTQYF.

V is TRBV30 and J is TRBJ1-5; D not resolved. The germline V gene has CDR1 GTSNPN and CDR2 SVGIG (reference sequence). The CDR3 consists of 16 residues. Trimming stripped 0 bases from V and 2 bases from J, with 14 bases between. CDR3 residues: CAWSVSVWRGNQPQHF. CDR3 nucleotide sequence: TGTGCCTGGAGTGTATCAGTATGGAGGGGCAATCAGCCCCAGCATTTT.

V is TRBV12-3 or TRBV12-4 and J is TRBJ2-7; D gene uncertain. The length of the CDR3 is 11 residues. Trimming left V 3 bases short and J 7 bases short, with 7 bases between. The CDR3 DNA is TGTGCCAGCAGTTTCTTTGGGGAGCAGTACTTC. Translation: CASSFFGEQYF.

This chain links TRBV6-2 or TRBV6-3 with TRBJ1-1, with a weak D call TRBD1 (5 bases). CDR1 and CDR2 from the germline V gene are MNHEY and SVGEGT. There are 14 residues in the CDR3. The V end lost 0 bases, the J end lost 3 bases, and 8 bases lay between the germline ends. The DNA for the CDR3 is TGTGCCAGCAGTTACTCGACCAGGGACACTGAAGCTTTCTTT. Residues: CASSYSTRDTEAFF.

The chain recombines TRBV9 with TRBJ2-7, with 12 bases aligning to TRBD2. Trimming removed 4 bases from V and 6 bases from J; junction bases left unmatched: 8. Germline lookup yields CDR1 SGDLS and CDR2 YYNGEE. The CDR3 consists of 15 residues. CDR3 nucleotides: TGTGCCAGCAGCCCCCAAGGACTAGCGGGACTCGAGCAGTACTTC. Translating it yields CASSPQGLAGLEQYF.

The rearrangement links TRBV11-2 to TRBJ2-2; 16 nucleotides align to TRBD2. Germline values: CDR1 SGHAT, CDR2 FQNNGV. The CDR3 has 19 residues. Trimming removed 7 bases from V and 8 bases from J; junction bases left unmatched: 16. For the CDR3, the DNA is TGTGCCAGCACCATATACCCGGGACTAGCGGGAGGGCCTCGGGGGGAGCTGTTTTTT. Translating gives CASTIYPGLAGGPRGELFF.

The chain joins TRBV6-2 or TRBV6-3 to TRBJ2-7, with D possibly matching TRBD2 (5 bases). The CDR3 runs to 14 residues. The germline V and J ends were trimmed by 2 bases and 0 bases, with 8 bases remaining between them. Germline-derived CDR1 and CDR2 are MNHEY and SVGEGT. DNA for the CDR3: TGTGCCAGCAGTTACCCTAGCTACTCCTACGAGCAGTACTTC. This codes for CASSYPSYSYEQYF.

J is TRBJ2-3 and V is TRBV10-2; 11 bases map to TRBD2. This CDR3 is built from 19 residues. Germline trimming cut 5 bases from V and 0 bases from J; bases unmatched to any gene: 13. Germline V gene data show CDR1 as WSHSY and CDR2 as SAAADI. The CDR3 DNA follows: TGCGCCAGCAGTTTAGGCGGTGGACTAGCGGGTAGAAGCACAGATACGCAGTATTTT. Amino acid sequence: CASSLGGGLAGRSTDTQYF.

A single count supports this clone. This sequence joins TRBV25-1 and TRBJ2-5; perhaps TRBD1 as D (5 bases). Germline V gives CDR1 MGHDK, CDR2 SYGVNS. The length of the CDR3 is 15 residues. The ends were cut back, 3 bases at V and 4 bases at J, with 15 bases in the middle. CDR3 residues: CASSEPRQGRETQYF. In DNA form, the CDR3 reads TGTGCCAGCAGTGAGCCCCGGCAGGGTCGAGAGACCCAGTACTTC.

The J gene is TRBJ1-1, the V gene TRBV2, with D hard to call. This CDR3 spans 13 amino acids. The germline V gene encodes CDR1 SNHLY and CDR2 FYNNEI. V lost 6 bases and J 1 base, leaving 9 bases between the germline ends. The CDR3 nucleotides read TGTGCCAGCAGCGACGACTGGAACACTGAAGCTTTCTTT. Translated, it gives CASSDDWNTEAFF.

V gene TRBV19 combines with J gene TRBJ1-1, with 8 bases fitting TRBD1. CDR1 and CDR2 from the germline V gene are LNHDA and SQIVND (reference sequence). The CDR3 sequence is 20 residues long. The V gene end was trimmed by 0 bases and the J gene end by 0 bases; junction bases not matched to a gene: 15. DNA for the CDR3: TGTGCCAGTAGTATAGATCTTGGGGCAGGGGGCCGGGCGGTGAACACTGAAGCTTTCTTT. Its protein is CASSIDLGAGGRAVNTEAFF.

V is TRBV5-1 and J is TRBJ1-2, with TRBD1 matching 9 bases. Germline CDR1 and CDR2: SGHRS and YFSETQ. The junction had 4 bases not matched to a gene; V was cut back by 4 bases and J by 0 bases. CDR3 size: 15 residues. The CDR3, as DNA: TGCGCCAGCAGCACGGACAGGGGCACTAACTATGGCTACACCTTC. This gives the protein CASSTDRGTNYGYTF.

This rearrangement joins TRBV20-1 to TRBJ2-3; D is unclear. V was cut by 3 bases and J by 3 bases, with 16 bases left in between. Germline CDR1 DFQATT, CDR2 SNEGSKA (reference sequence). The CDR3 length is 15 residues. CDR3 sequence: CSASWARTGTDTQYF. As DNA, the CDR3 is TGCAGTGCTAGTTGGGCCAGGACCGGTACAGATACGCAGTATTTT.

This clone was counted between two and nine times. The chain has TRBV7-7 and TRBJ2-5; TRBD2 matches 10 bases. Germline loops: CDR1 SSHAT, CDR2 FNYEAQ (reference sequence). V shed 3 bases, J shed 5 bases, and the junction held 6 bases outside the gene matches. The CDR3 runs 15 residues. The CDR3 DNA follows: TGTGCCAGCAGCTTGCTAGCGGGAGCGTCTGAGACCCAGTACTTC. It yields the protein CASSLLAGASETQYF.

J is TRBJ2-5 and V is TRBV6-5, with TRBD1 matching 7 bases. V lost 8 bases, J lost 5 bases, and 2 bases stayed unmatched. CDR3 length equals 11 residues. Germline V CDR1 and CDR2: MNHEY, SVGAGI. The CDR3, as DNA: TGTGCCAGCTACAGGGGTGAGACCCAGTACTTC. Residues: CASYRGETQYF.

V gene TRBV5-1 combines with J gene TRBJ1-2; 9 nucleotides match TRBD1. Per the germline V gene, CDR1 is SGHRS and CDR2 is YFSETQ. V shed 2 bases, J shed 3 bases, and the junction held 11 bases outside the gene matches. This CDR3 has 17 amino acids. The CDR3 nucleotides read TGCGCCAGCAGCTTACACCTGCGGGACAGGGCTCACTATGGCTACACCTTC. It codes for CASSLHLRDRAHYGYTF. The complete variable domain, with remaining parts taken from reference TRBV5-1 and TRBJ1-2, reads KAGVTQTPRYLIKTRGQQVTLSCSPISGHRSVSWYQQTPGQGLQFLFEYFSETQRNKGNFPGRFSGRQFSNSRSEMNVSTLELGDSALYLCASSLHLRDRAHYGYTFGSGTRLTVV.

This clone was seen only once. The gene calls are TRBV7-2 and TRBJ2-7; 7 positions match TRBD1. V gave up 5 bases and J gave up 3 bases; unmatched junction bases: 7. There are 14 residues in the CDR3. Germline V gene sequence: CDR1 SGHTA, CDR2 FQGNSA. The chain's CDR3 is CASSKRQGFYEQYF. The CDR3 nucleotides are TGTGCCAGCAGCAAAAGACAGGGCTTCTACGAGCAGTACTTC.

This clone has only one observation. V and J are TRBV14 and TRBJ1-2; 7 bases line up with TRBD1. The ends lost 4 bases at V and 2 bases at J; junction bases unmatched: 4. The CDR3 is 14 amino acids. Looked up from germline, CDR1 is SGHDN and CDR2 is FVKESK. The CDR3 reads CASSPQTGNYGYTF. The CDR3, as DNA: TGTGCCAGCAGCCCTCAGACAGGGAACTATGGCTACACCTTC.